This T cell receptor beta chain originates from a study of T cells in Graves' hyperthyroidism and ophthalmopathy. Findings of the study overall: Classification by a 13 V-J model distinguished ophthalmopathy from stable hyperthyroidism. Prediction of ophthalmopathy progression came a median roughly 7.1 months pre-onset.

The CDR3 totals 16 residues. Trimming removed 0 bases from V and 4 bases from J, with 13 bases in between. Germline loops: CDR1 MNHEY, CDR2 SVGAGI. RNA transcripts yielded amplified TCR beta CDR3 regions. Carried out on the TCR CDR3, a first-round RT-PCR used the HTBI primer set. TCRdb reanalysed the multiplex PCR reads using MiXCR and keeps one entry per CDR3 protein. Of more than 500,000 distinct CDR3 sequences listed, roughly a sixth are singletons. This clonotype has a count of ten or more. Antigen specificity is unknown. Active moderate-to-severe ophthalmopathy, Clinical Activity Score at least 3, NOSPECS at least 4, under 3 months' duration. PBMCs were obtained from approximately 9.2 ml fresh peripheral blood.

The sequenced sample consisted of blood. The source is a woman aged 25-40 years with Graves' ophthalmopathy. The chain couples TRBV6-5 to TRBJ1-3, with D maybe TRBD1 (5 bases). In DNA form, the CDR3 reads TGTGCCAGCAGTTACTCGGGACGGCCAGCAGGAAACACCATATATTTT. Translated: CASSYSGRPAGNTIYF.